One TCR beta chain is described in this entry. Its antigen is unidentified. The data originate from a study of shared clonotypes between healthy human individuals. Study-level background: The people who gave samples were a couple of women and three men aged 18 to 49.

Methods used by the authors: Sequence data from immunoSEQ were junction-only and lacked quality scores; consequently, filtering differed. Libraries were prepared by immunoSEQ multiplex PCR; TCRdb keeps only in-frame clonotypes and omits some of them. That table supplies the V and J calls and clone size; D and trimming were determined from the DNA. This table holds about half a million clones, over 70% found once. The study's findings and limits: There were few donors, and this limited the genetic and exposure-history diversity represented. Sampling was confined to blood; repertoires within tissues likely differ.

This TCR was sampled from a middle-aged woman in good health. Some clones in this sample may be carry-over from other donors' samples. Sequenced input: PBMCs.

The CDR3 DNA follows: TGTGCCAGCAGCCCTGGGGGAACCCGTACGGCCGGGGAGCTGTTTTTT. Protein: CASSPGGTRTAGELFF. The rearrangement uses TRBV5-4 and TRBJ2-2; the D gene could be TRBD1 or TRBD2 (5 bases each). The germline gives CDR1 SGHNT, CDR2 YYREEE (reference sequence). The CDR3 runs to 16 residues. V shed 4 bases and J shed 6 bases, with 19 bases lying between them.